Following are 10 T cell receptor beta chains from one sample sequenced in a study of spatial heterogeneity in lung cancer. Time point specified: blood at routine non-recurrence follow-up after resection. MiXCR was run by TCRdb on the 5' RACE reads, yielding one entry per CDR3 protein. The repertoire holds approximately 18,000 distinct CDR3 sequences, with about 18% as singletons. Sequencing was performed on PBMCs, taken at follow-up. The receptor source for this set is a male donor with early-stage non-small cell lung cancer.

Ten or more counts support this clonotype. V is TRBV6-5 and J is TRBJ2-1; 7 nucleotides line up with TRBD1. Germline CDR1 reads MNHEY; CDR2 reads SVGAGI. With V trimmed by 5 bases and J by 2 bases, 3 bases remained unmatched. The CDR3 runs 14 residues. CDR3 nucleotide sequence: TGTGCCAGCAGTCTGACAGGGACCTACAATGAGCAGTTCTTC. Amino acid sequence: CASSLTGTYNEQFF.

There are a few counts of this clonotype. V and J are TRBV19 and TRBJ1-2; tentatively, D is TRBD1 (5 bases). Germline values: CDR1 LNHDA, CDR2 SQIVND (reference sequence). There are 14 residues in the CDR3. V dropped 7 bases and J dropped 1 base, with 13 bases sitting between them. The CDR3 loop is CASNGAAGNYGYTF. CDR3 bases: TGTGCCAGTAATGGGGCCGCGGGTAACTATGGCTACACCTTC.

This rearrangement joins TRBV4-3 to TRBJ2-1; D remains ambiguous. The ends were cut back, 2 bases at V and 0 bases at J, with 14 bases in the middle. CDR1 and CDR2 from the germline V gene are LGHNA and YSLEER. The CDR3 covers 17 residues. The CDR3 loop reads CASSQKVDHGSYNEQFF. The CDR3 DNA reads TGCGCCAGCAGCCAAAAAGTTGATCACGGCTCCTACAATGAGCAGTTCTTC.

This rearrangement joins TRBV7-2 to TRBJ2-1; the match to TRBD2 covers 11 bases. With V trimmed by 1 base and J by 8 bases, 4 bases remained unmatched. Germline V gene lookup returns CDR1 SGHTA and CDR2 FQGNSA. CDR3 length: 15 residues. CDR3 bases: TGTGCCAGCAGCTTAGTCGGTAGCGGGGGGGATGAGCAGTTCTTC. The encoded protein is CASSLVGSGGDEQFF.

In its sample, this clonotype was seen a few times. This chain joins TRBV7-9 and TRBJ1-5; TRBD1 is a possible D gene (6 bases). The germline V gene has CDR1 SEHNR and CDR2 FQNEAQ (reference sequence). The CDR3 is 15 residues long. Trimming pared 6 bases from V and 0 bases from J, leaving 12 bases between. The CDR3 nucleotides read TGTGCCAGCAGGAGACGACAGGATAGCAATCAGCCCCAGCATTTT. It translates to CASRRRQDSNQPQHF. Complete variable domain (other parts from reference TRBV7-9 and TRBJ1-5): DTGVSQNPRHKITKRGQNVTFRCDPISEHNRLYWYRQTLGQGPEFLTYFQNEAQLEKSRLLSDRFSAERPKGSFSTLEIQRTEQGDSAMYLCASRRRQDSNQPQHFGDGTRLSIL.

This clonotype was observed once. An end of the junction differs from the germline gene, which may be a read error. CDR3 in amino acids: CTSSGQGGNQPQHF. CDR3 sequence (DNA): TGTACCAGCAGCGGACAGGGAGGCAATCAGCCCCAGCATTTT. The chain recombines TRBV2 with TRBJ1-5; TRBD1 agrees at 8 bases. Germline CDR1 and CDR2: SNHLY and FYNNEI. The CDR3 spans 14 residues. The variable domain in full, with the rest retrieved from reference TRBV2 and TRBJ1-5, is EPEVTQTPSHQVTQMGQEVILRCVPISNHLYFYWYRQILGQKVEFLVSFYNNEISEKSEIFDDQFSVERPDGSNFTLKIRSTKLEDSAMYFCTSSGQGGNQPQHFGDGTRLSIL.

This clonotype has ten or more counts. V usage is TRBV20-1 and J usage is TRBJ2-5, with TRBD1 matching over 8 bases. V dropped 7 bases and J dropped 4; count of bases not matched to a gene: 5. This CDR3 has 12 amino acids. The germline V gene encodes CDR1 DFQATT and CDR2 SNEGSKA (reference sequence). Here the CDR3 DNA reads TGCAGTGTTACAGGGGGAGGAGAGACCCAGTACTTC. It codes for CSVTGGGETQYF.

This clonotype was seen only a few times. This chain uses TRBV7-9 with TRBJ1-1; unclear D gene. The V end was cut by 5 bases, the J end by 7 bases, with 20 bases between. Germline lookup yields CDR1 SEHNR and CDR2 FQNEAQ (reference sequence). The CDR3 contains 15 residues. In DNA, the CDR3 is TGTGCCAGCAGCGCCTCGGTTAGTGTCGGTCGTGAAGCTTTCTTT. This gives the protein CASSASVSVGREAFF.

V and J are TRBV9 and TRBJ2-4; D is uncertain. The CDR3 length is 15 residues. The ends were cut back, 0 bases at V and 1 base at J, with 8 bases in the middle. The germline V gene has CDR1 SGDLS and CDR2 YYNGEE. The CDR3 DNA reads as TGTGCCAGCAGCGTAGCTCACGGGGCCAAAAACATTCAGTACTTC. It is translated as CASSVAHGAKNIQYF. Full variable domain (missing parts from reference TRBV9 and TRBJ2-4): DSGVTQTPKHLITATGQRVTLRCSPRSGDLSVYWYQQSLDQGLQFLIQYYNGEERAKGNILERFSAQQFPDLHSELNLSSLELGDSALYFCASSVAHGAKNIQYFGAGTRLSVL.

The gene calls are TRBV3-1 and TRBJ2-7; the D gene is possibly TRBD2 (7 bases). Trimming stripped 3 bases from V and 6 bases from J, with 18 bases between. Looked up from germline, CDR1 is LGHDT and CDR2 is YNNKEL (reference sequence). The CDR3 contains 15 residues. CDR3 in amino acids: CASSHKDGGPLEQYF. The CDR3 DNA is TGTGCCAGCAGCCATAAAGACGGGGGGCCTCTCGAGCAGTACTTC.